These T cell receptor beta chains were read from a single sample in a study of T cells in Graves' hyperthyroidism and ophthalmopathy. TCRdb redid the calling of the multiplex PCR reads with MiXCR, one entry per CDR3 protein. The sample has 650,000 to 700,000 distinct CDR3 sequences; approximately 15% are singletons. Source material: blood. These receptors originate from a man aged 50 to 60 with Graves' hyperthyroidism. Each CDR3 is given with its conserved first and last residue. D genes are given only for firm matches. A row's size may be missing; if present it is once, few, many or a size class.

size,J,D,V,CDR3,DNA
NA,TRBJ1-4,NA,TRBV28,CASSSVQYEKLFF,TGTGCCAGCAGTTCAGTTCAATATGAAAAACTGTTTTTT
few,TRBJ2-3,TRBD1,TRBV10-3,CAISGRQGSTDTQYF,TGTGCCATCAGTGGCCGACAGGGATCCACAGATACGCAGTATTTT
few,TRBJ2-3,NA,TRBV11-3,CASSTSSTDTQYF,TGTGCCAGCAGCACCTCCAGCACAGATACGCAGTATTTT
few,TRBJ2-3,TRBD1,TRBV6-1,CASIPTGGGTDTQYF,TGTGCCAGCATCCCTACAGGGGGTGGGACAGATACGCAGTATTTT
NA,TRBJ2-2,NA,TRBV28,CASSSGTLANTGELFF,TGTGCCAGCAGTTCCGGGACACTGGCGAACACCGGGGAGCTGTTTTTT
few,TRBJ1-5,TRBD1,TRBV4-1,CASSHPGQGYQPQHF,TGCGCCAGCAGCCACCCGGGACAGGGATACCAGCCCCAGCATTTT
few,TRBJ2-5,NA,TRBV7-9,CASSWWGRGMEETQYF,TGTGCCAGCAGCTGGTGGGGCAGAGGGATGGAAGAGACCCAGTACTTC
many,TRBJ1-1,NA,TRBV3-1,CASSAEGGEIEAFF,TGTGCCAGCAGCGCTGAGGGGGGGGAAATTGAAGCTTTCTTT
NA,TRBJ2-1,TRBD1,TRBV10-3,CAISDPDRAEQFF,TGTGCCATCAGTGATCCGGACAGGGCTGAGCAGTTCTTC
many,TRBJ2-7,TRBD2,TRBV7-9,CATSLGEGEQYF,TGTGCCACTTCACTAGGGGAGGGCGAGCAGTACTTC
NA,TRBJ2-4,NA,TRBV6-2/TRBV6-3,CASSYPGPQYF,TGTGCCAGCAGTTATCCAGGGCCTCAGTACTTC
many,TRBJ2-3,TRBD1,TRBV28,CASSFPGQGTDTQYF,TGTGCCAGCAGTTTCCCCGGACAGGGCACAGATACGCAGTATTTT
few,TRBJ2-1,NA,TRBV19,CASGIWDPRGDEQFF,TGTGCCAGTGGTATATGGGACCCCCGAGGAGATGAGCAGTTCTTC
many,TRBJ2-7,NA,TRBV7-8,CASSLSRVVNFYEQYF,TGTGCCAGCAGCTTATCTCGGGTCGTCAACTTCTACGAGCAGTACTTC
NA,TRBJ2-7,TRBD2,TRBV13,CASSFEVSGNYEQYF,TGTGCCAGCAGCTTCGAGGTTAGCGGGAACTACGAGCAGTACTTC
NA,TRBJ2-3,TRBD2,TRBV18,CASSPRRGGTDTQYF,TGTGCCAGCTCACCAAGACGGGGGGGGACGGACACGCAGTATTTT
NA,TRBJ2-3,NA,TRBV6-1,CASNRVSLQYF,TGTGCCAGCAACCGGGTCTCGCTGCAGTATTTT
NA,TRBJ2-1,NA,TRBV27,CASSLRLLNYNEQFF,TGTGCCAGCAGTTTGAGATTGCTGAACTACAATGAGCAGTTCTTC
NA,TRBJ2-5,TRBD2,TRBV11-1,CASSLGPGLGQETQYF,TGTGCCAGCAGCTTAGGGCCGGGACTAGGCCAAGAGACCCAGTACTTC
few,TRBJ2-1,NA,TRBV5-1,CASRKTNGLNEQFF,TGCGCCAGCAGAAAAACAAATGGCCTCAATGAGCAGTTCTTC
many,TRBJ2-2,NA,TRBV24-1,CATSDLGRENTGELFF,TGTGCCACCAGTGATTTGGGCAGGGAGAACACCGGGGAGCTGTTTTTT
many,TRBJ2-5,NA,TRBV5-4,CASSPKSGQETQYF,TGTGCCAGCAGCCCGAAAAGCGGCCAAGAGACCCAGTACTTC
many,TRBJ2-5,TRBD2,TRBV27,CASKGFAGGGFQETQYF,TGTGCCAGCAAAGGGTTCGCGGGAGGAGGATTTCAAGAGACCCAGTACTTC
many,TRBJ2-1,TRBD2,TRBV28,CASSLGLYNEQFF,TGTGCCAGCAGCCTGGGACTATACAATGAGCAGTTCTTC